Here is one T cell receptor (beta chain) with its context. As yet, its antigen is unknown. These data are taken from a study of T cell repertoires in cytomegalovirus infection. CDR3 size: 16 residues. The germline gives CDR1 LNHDA, CDR2 SQIVND (reference sequence). V lost 8 bases, J lost 2 bases, and 12 bases stayed unmatched. TCRdb used MiXCR to reprocess the reads, holding one entry per CDR3 protein. The sample carries 700,000 to 850,000 distinct CDR3 sequences, approximately 29% recorded once. The sequenced sample was cultured CD8+ T cells from PBMCs, obtained from culture after CMV antigen stimulation. This clonotype was sampled from a human donor in good health (CMV status not recorded). Some clones in this sample may be carry-over from other donors' samples. The chain employs TRBV19 and TRBJ2-1, with 7 nucleotides matching TRBD1. This CDR3 reads CASQDRTREPYNEQFF. CDR3 sequence (DNA): TGTGCCAGTCAGGACAGGACCAGGGAGCCCTACAATGAGCAGTTCTTC. Supplemented by reference TRBV19 and TRBJ2-1, the full variable domain reads DGGITQSPKYLFRKEGQNVTLSCEQNLNHDAMYWYRQDPGQGLRLIYYSQIVNDFQKGDIAEGYSVSREKKESFPLTVTSAQKNPTAFYLCASQDRTREPYNEQFFGPGTRLTVL.